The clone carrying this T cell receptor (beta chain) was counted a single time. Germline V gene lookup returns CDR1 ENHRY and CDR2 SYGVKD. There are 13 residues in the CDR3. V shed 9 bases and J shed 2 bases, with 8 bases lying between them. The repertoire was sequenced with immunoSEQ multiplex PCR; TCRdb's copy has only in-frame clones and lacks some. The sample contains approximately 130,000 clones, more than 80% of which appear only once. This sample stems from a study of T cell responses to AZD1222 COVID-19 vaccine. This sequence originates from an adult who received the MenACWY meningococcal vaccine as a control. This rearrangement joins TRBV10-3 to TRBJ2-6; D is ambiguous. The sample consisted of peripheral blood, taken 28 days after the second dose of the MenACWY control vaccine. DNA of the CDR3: TGTGCCATAAAAAAGGCTGGGGCCAACGTCCTGACTTTC. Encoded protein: CAIKKAGANVLTF.